This T cell receptor beta chain was sequenced during a study of STAT5B mutations in CD4+ large granular lymphocyte leukemia. Study as a whole: Among healthy controls, a particular HLA allele went with more CDR3 'QG' motifs. Study-wide findings and caveats: Top patient clones used TRBV06 genes more often: 8/27 versus 2/35 in controls. Main leukemic clonotypes were patient-specific, but about 26% appeared at low frequency elsewhere.

CDR3 length: 19 residues. From germline, CDR1 is SGHKS and CDR2 YYEKEE (reference sequence). V trimming: 1 base; J trimming: 7 bases; junction bases outside the gene matches: 16. This clone was counted a few times. The antigen is undetermined. In the original workflow: The detection floor for productive clonotype frequency was 2.59 x 10-5. TCRdb's copy holds only in-frame clones and misses some; the assay was immunoSEQ multiplex PCR. V and J calls and clone size come straight from that table; D and trimming were deduced from the DNA. The profile shows roughly 30,000 clones, 70% to 85% of them singletons.

The sequence was collected from a human donor in good health. Material for sequencing was CD4+ T cells from blood buffy coats. This chain links TRBV5-5 with TRBJ1-6; 8 nucleotides agree with TRBD1. CDR3: CASSLLADRATGGNSPLHF. For the CDR3, the DNA is TGTGCCAGCAGCTTGTTGGCGGACAGGGCCACCGGCGGGAATTCACCCCTCCACTTT.